These T cell receptor beta chains were read from a single sample in a study of identical twins. MiXCR was run by TCRdb on the 5' RACE reads, yielding one entry per CDR3 protein. The table includes fewer than 650,000 distinct CDR3 sequences, 9.5% to 10% detected once. These data were also filed under a second study, of yellow fever vaccine responses in identical twins.

Sequencing was carried out using PBMCs. The receptors originated from a woman between 18 and 29 years old in good health. Both conserved end residues are part of each CDR3. Fields, in order: J gene, clone size, V gene, D gene, CDR3 protein, CDR3 DNA. A D gene is named only where the DNA matches it firmly. A row's size may be missing; if present it is once, few, many or a size class.

j_call: TRBJ1-4
clone_size: few
v_call: TRBV28
d_call: NA
cdr3_aa: CATHRQTTNEKLFF
cdr3_nt: TGTGCCACCCATCGGCAGACAACTAATGAAAAACTGTTTTTT

j_call: TRBJ2-7
clone_size: NA
v_call: TRBV6-5
d_call: NA
cdr3_aa: CASSYWGIKMGEQYF
cdr3_nt: TGTGCCAGCAGTTACTGGGGGATAAAGATGGGCGAGCAGTACTTC

j_call: TRBJ2-7
clone_size: few
v_call: TRBV28
d_call: NA
cdr3_aa: CASRLSGYEQYF
cdr3_nt: TGTGCCAGCAGACTATCAGGGTACGAGCAGTACTTC

j_call: TRBJ2-2
clone_size: many
v_call: TRBV6-1
d_call: TRBD1
cdr3_aa: CASSPRQGDTGELFF
cdr3_nt: TGTGCCAGCAGTCCCCGACAGGGAGACACCGGGGAGCTGTTTTTT

j_call: TRBJ2-3
clone_size: few
v_call: TRBV5-1
d_call: NA
cdr3_aa: CASSAGGQPHTDTQYF
cdr3_nt: TGCGCCAGCAGCGCTGGAGGGCAGCCCCACACAGATACGCAGTATTTT

j_call: TRBJ1-5
clone_size: NA
v_call: TRBV20-1
d_call: NA
cdr3_aa: CSARPPRSPQPQHF
cdr3_nt: TGCAGCGCTCGACCGCCGAGATCGCCTCAGCCCCAGCATTTT

j_call: TRBJ1-1
clone_size: NA
v_call: TRBV13
d_call: TRBD1
cdr3_aa: CASSFPRQGEAFF
cdr3_nt: TGTGCCAGCAGCTTCCCTCGACAGGGGGAAGCTTTCTTT

j_call: TRBJ1-1
clone_size: NA
v_call: TRBV30
d_call: TRBD1
cdr3_aa: CAWSHTGGKAFF
cdr3_nt: TGTGCCTGGAGTCATACAGGGGGTAAAGCTTTCTTT

j_call: TRBJ2-1
clone_size: few
v_call: TRBV4-3
d_call: TRBD2
cdr3_aa: CASSQVWTSEIFSSYNEQFF
cdr3_nt: TGCGCCAGCAGCCAAGTTTGGACTAGCGAGATCTTTAGCTCCTACAATGAGCAGTTCTTC

j_call: TRBJ1-4
clone_size: few
v_call: TRBV11-2
d_call: NA
cdr3_aa: CASTHTAQNLEDNEKLFF
cdr3_nt: TGTGCCAGCACCCACACGGCACAGAACCTAGAGGATAATGAAAAACTGTTTTTT

j_call: TRBJ2-7
clone_size: few
v_call: TRBV29-1
d_call: NA
cdr3_aa: CSVAGTSYEQYF
cdr3_nt: TGCAGCGTGGCCGGGACTTCCTACGAGCAGTACTTC

j_call: TRBJ1-1
clone_size: few
v_call: TRBV6-2/TRBV6-3
d_call: NA
cdr3_aa: CASSLLLRTPLRPEAFF
cdr3_nt: TGTGCCAGCAGTCTCCTCTTACGGACTCCCCTCCGACCTGAAGCTTTCTTT

j_call: TRBJ2-1
clone_size: NA
v_call: TRBV15
d_call: TRBD1
cdr3_aa: CATSRTLISGGHNEQFF
cdr3_nt: TGTGCCACCAGCAGAACCTTAATCTCAGGGGGACACAATGAGCAGTTCTTC

j_call: TRBJ2-7
clone_size: few
v_call: TRBV18
d_call: NA
cdr3_aa: CASSPKVDTSSYEQYF
cdr3_nt: TGTGCCAGCTCACCAAAGGTAGACACCAGCTCCTACGAGCAGTACTTC

j_call: TRBJ2-5
clone_size: NA
v_call: TRBV7-9
d_call: TRBD2
cdr3_aa: CASTKSGARQETQYF
cdr3_nt: TGTGCCAGCACCAAAAGCGGGGCCCGTCAAGAGACCCAGTACTTC

j_call: TRBJ2-7
clone_size: many
v_call: TRBV6-1
d_call: TRBD1
cdr3_aa: CASSGGTGIPHEQYF
cdr3_nt: TGTGCCAGCAGCGGCGGGACAGGGATCCCCCACGAGCAGTACTTC

j_call: TRBJ1-1
clone_size: few
v_call: TRBV9
d_call: NA
cdr3_aa: CASSVQGAGTEAFF
cdr3_nt: TGTGCCAGCAGCGTACAGGGAGCAGGCACTGAAGCTTTCTTT

j_call: TRBJ2-1
clone_size: NA
v_call: TRBV3-1
d_call: TRBD1
cdr3_aa: CASSQVGGDPYNEQFF
cdr3_nt: TGTGCCAGCAGCCAGGTAGGGGGCGACCCCTACAATGAGCAGTTCTTC